This T cell receptor (beta chain) was found in a study of CD8 T cells in ankylosing spondylitis. TCR beta libraries were made by quantitative 5'-RACE with molecular barcodes. One entry per CDR3 protein results from TCRdb running MiXCR on the 5' RACE reads. The sample lists roughly 400,000 distinct CDR3 sequences; 20% to 25% were seen once. General study points: Apparently characteristic of ankylosing spondylitis blood was a TCR beta motif (eight highly homologous variants). Reportedly, matched ankylosing spondylitis synovial fluid was significantly enriched for disease-linked clones.

Details on this clonotype: Its antigen is unidentified.

The CDR3 is 14 residues long. Per germline, CDR1 ENHRY and CDR2 SYGVKD. Between the trimmed V and J ends, which lost 7 bases and 1 base, there was a span of 14 bases. The receptor comes from a male donor with ankylosing spondylitis. The material sequenced was blood, either unsorted or a sorted T cell fraction (not recorded which). This sequence joins TRBV10-3 and TRBJ2-7; D call uncertain. The CDR3 protein is CAITTTNFSYEQYF. In DNA form, the CDR3 reads TGTGCCATCACCACGACCAACTTTTCCTACGAGCAGTACTTC.